This T cell receptor (beta chain) stems from a study of cytomegalovirus exposure and HLA in healthy donors. About the study: Earlier work reported 90 million to 120 million unique TCR beta sequences from 180 million or so T cells. Counted in an early data release were some 81 million unique TCRs from HLA-typed donors.

The PCR used 60 Vbeta and 13 Jbeta primers. The repertoire was sequenced with immunoSEQ multiplex PCR; TCRdb's copy has only in-frame clones and lacks some. The sample has approximately 160,000 clones; around 80% are singletons. Donors counted as nominally healthy when sampled, yet unrecorded immune exposures were likely. This clone is a singleton in its sample. Antigen unknown. CDR1 is SGHNT, CDR2 YYREEE, per germline (reference sequence). Trimming took off 4 bases at V and 6 bases at J, with 20 bases between the two ends. The CDR3 runs 15 residues. The study, taken as a whole, reports: A cluster of highly shared sequence variants was likely a sequencing artifact.

This chain connects TRBV5-4 to TRBJ2-7; D uncertain. The sequencing input was PBMCs. The TCR sequence derives from a woman between 25 and 40 years old in good health and CMV-seropositive. The CDR3 region is CASSHTGSSRGEQYF. CDR3 DNA sequence: TGTGCCAGCAGCCACACCGGCTCCTCGCGCGGCGAGCAGTACTTC.